What follows is one TCR beta chain and its context. The record originates from a study of blood T cell repertoires in COVID-19. This CDR3 has 15 residues. Germline values: CDR1 MGHDK, CDR2 SYGVNS. Trimming took 3 bases from V and 8 from J; bases not matched to a gene: 7. Generated by immunoSEQ multiplex PCR, the TCRdb table keeps only in-frame clones and is missing some. The sample shows some 100,000 clones, more than 90% of them seen only once. The specimen was peripheral blood. The chain has TRBV25-1 and TRBJ2-1, with TRBD1 identical over 10 bases. The clonotype comes from a man between 65 and 85 years old with acute or convalescent COVID-19. The CDR3, as DNA: TGTGCCAGCAGTGACAGACAGGGGGCGATCGATGAGCAGTTCTTC. Amino acid sequence: CASSDRQGAIDEQFF.